These T cell receptor beta chains were read from a single sample in a study of blood T cell repertoires in COVID-19. Measured with immunoSEQ multiplex PCR; TCRdb has only the in-frame clones, and not every one. The sample includes roughly 63,000 clones, 74% of them seen just once. The sample comprised peripheral blood. These receptors were collected from an elderly woman with acute or convalescent COVID-19. CDR3s include the opening cysteine and the closing phenylalanine or tryptophan.

>15|TRBJ1-2|TRBV29-1
CSVASFYAGGNGYTF
>14|TRBJ2-1|TRBV5-8
CASSRTRSDNEQFF
>14|TRBJ1-1|TRBV5-5
CASSLFDRGTEAFF
>14|TRBJ1-1|TRBV19
CASSIAGANTEAFF
>18|TRBJ2-3|TRBV24-1
CATSDLTSGRALADTQYF
>14|TRBJ1-2|TRBV28
CASSETGQFGGYTF
>15|TRBJ1-4|TRBV6-5
CASSRTGSTNEKLFF
>15|TRBJ2-3|TRBV5-1
CASSLVAGVSDTQYF
>15|TRBJ2-2|TRBV7-2
CASRPGGGVTGELFF
>14|TRBJ2-3|TRBV11-2
CASSQLEGVYTQYF
>14|TRBJ2-7|TRBV4-2
CASRLLAGAYEQYF
>16|TRBJ1-1|TRBV7-2
CASSSTSTAGNTEAFF
>14|TRBJ2-3|TRBV19
CASSRHRATDTQYF
>14|TRBJ1-2|TRBV5-1
CASSLGTDNYGYTF
>16|TRBJ1-5|TRBV28
CASSSGQTYSNQPQHF
>15|TRBJ2-5|TRBV4-3
CASAPGTSGIETQYF
>16|TRBJ2-5|TRBV7-8
CASSTGLAGEVETQYF
>14|TRBJ2-1|TRBV6-2/TRBV6-3
CASSYSTGRHEQFF
>15|TRBJ2-1|TRBV7-2
CASSLGTGGIPEQFF
>14|TRBJ2-7|TRBV11-2
CASSLGTVIYEQYF
>13|TRBJ1-4|TRBV7-2
CASSLGRREKLFF
>16|TRBJ2-5|TRBV11-1
CASSLSPNMRQETQYF
>13|TRBJ2-5|TRBV27
CASRDRAGETQYF
>18|TRBJ2-2|TRBV9
CASSVGWREGQGTGELFF
>16|TRBJ2-6|TRBV25-1
CASSPDWSSGANVLTF
>18|TRBJ2-2|TRBV24-1
CATSDFNWGQANTGELFF
>15|TRBJ2-7|TRBV19
CASSISTRGFNEQYF
>14|TRBJ2-7|TRBV28
CASSSATSSYEQYF
>16|TRBJ2-1|TRBV4-3
CASSQVGSGTYNEQFF
>13|TRBJ2-3|TRBV5-1
CASSLPGEDTQYF
>13|TRBJ1-1|TRBV7-2
CASSLGGHTEAFF
>13|TRBJ1-1|TRBV6-5
CASSYSRNTEAFF
>18|TRBJ2-1|TRBV7-8
CASSTRRTSGSSDNEQFF
>15|TRBJ2-5|TRBV6-6
CASSRELASQETQYF
>14|TRBJ1-5|TRBV5-6
CASSSTNRGQPQHF
>13|TRBJ2-7|TRBV2
CASRDRGRYEQYF
>13|TRBJ1-1|TRBV18
CASSRGGRGQAFF
>14|TRBJ1-2|TRBV5-1
CASSLRGEGYGYTF
>15|TRBJ1-5|TRBV19
CASSISRGRNQPQHF
>13|TRBJ2-5|TRBV12-3/TRBV12-4
CASSGRDWETQYF
>11|TRBJ1-2|TRBV20-1
CSAVPGPGYTF
>18|TRBJ2-2|TRBV23-1
CASSHSRECGTGAGELFF
>14|TRBJ2-2|TRBV11-2
CASRTSGQTGELFF
>14|TRBJ2-1|TRBV7-9
CASSLGQGPNEQFF
>14|TRBJ2-5|TRBV5-1
CASSLGPGGETQYF